Below are 11 T cell receptor beta chains sequenced from a single sample in a study of blood T cell repertoires in COVID-19. Repertoires were generated with immunoSEQ multiplex PCR, while TCRdb's copy carries only in-frame clones and drops some. The sample holds about 210,000 clones, around nine tenths seen once. What was sequenced was peripheral blood. Every receptor here comes from a man aged 55 to 70 who had recovered from COVID-19.

The rearrangement links TRBV3-1 (or the pseudogene TRBV3-2) to TRBJ2-7; 11 nucleotides line up with TRBD2. Germline V gene sequence: CDR1 LGHDT, CDR2 YNNKEL (reference sequence). CDR3 length: 15 amino acids. V shed 5 bases and J 7 bases; nucleotides not matched to a gene: 10. The CDR3 is CASSTRTSGRWEQYF. CDR3 coding DNA: TGTGCCAGCAGCACCCGGACTAGCGGGCGCTGGGAGCAGTACTTC.

This clone has just a few counts. This chain joins TRBV9 and TRBJ1-4; D unclear. The CDR3 extends over 14 amino acids. The germline CDR1 and CDR2 sequences are SGDLS and YYNGEE. V was pared by 2 bases and J by 0 bases, with 5 bases between. The CDR3 reads CASSVTATNEKLFF. The CDR3 DNA reads as TGTGCCAGCAGCGTCACGGCAACTAATGAAAAACTGTTTTTT.

The chain is built from TRBV10-3 and TRBJ2-1; TRBD1 might be the D (5 bases). Trimming cost V 3 bases and J 7 bases, with 13 bases left between them. The CDR3 is made up of 14 amino acids. Per the germline V gene, CDR1 is ENHRY and CDR2 is SYGVKD. CDR3 sequence reads: CAISERQGGNEQFF. CDR3 in DNA: TGTGCCATCAGTGAACGGCAGGGCGGAAATGAGCAGTTCTTC.

V is TRBV12-3 or TRBV12-4 and J is TRBJ2-7; D unclear. CDR3 length: 13 amino acids. V lost 6 bases to trimming and J lost 0 bases, with 9 bases between them. The CDR3, as DNA: TGTGCCAGCAGCACACGCCTCTCCTACGAGCAGTACTTC. It encodes CASSTRLSYEQYF.

This chain uses TRBV7-5 with TRBJ2-5; no DNA check was done on the table's D call, TRBD2. TRBV7-5 is a recognized pseudogene. This CDR3 is 17 amino acids long. The CDR3 loop is CVRRMGLAGGKRETQYF. For the CDR3, the DNA is TGTGTCAGAAGAATGGGACTAGCGGGAGGAAAGAGAGAGACCCAGTACTTC.

The chain recombines TRBV6-2 or TRBV6-3 with TRBJ1-1; no reliable D call. V was pared by 4 bases and J by 5 bases, with 17 bases between. This CDR3 spans 15 amino acids. Germline loops: CDR1 MNHEY, CDR2 SVGEGT. The CDR3 DNA reads TGTGCCAGCAGTTCACCTCACTATGCGGGGACTGAAGCTTTCTTT. This codes for CASSSPHYAGTEAFF.

The chain carries TRBV18 and TRBJ2-6; D is unclear. Trimming stripped 5 bases from V and 4 bases from J, with 15 bases between. The CDR3 runs to 16 residues. CDR1 and CDR2 (germline): KGHSH, LQKENI. The CDR3 nucleotides read TGTGCCAGCTCAGACCGGCAGGTTGCAGGGGCCAACGTCCTGACTTTC. It encodes CASSDRQVAGANVLTF.

The chain recombines TRBV5-6 with TRBJ1-4, with D maybe TRBD1 (6 bases). Germline loops: CDR1 SGHDT, CDR2 YYEEEE. CDR3 size: 13 residues. The V end was cut by 4 bases, the J end by 4 bases, with 8 bases between. CDR3 region: CASSVGGNEKLFF. CDR3 in DNA: TGTGCCAGCAGCGTAGGGGGTAATGAAAAACTGTTTTTT.

This clone turned up a few times. The chain joins TRBV9 to TRBJ2-3, with a possible D match to TRBD2 (6 bases). The germline gives CDR1 SGDLS, CDR2 YYNGEE. This CDR3 region has 15 residues. V lost 2 bases and J lost 5, with 15 bases in between. Written as DNA, the CDR3 is TGTGCCAGCAGCGTCGGAGGGTGGCAGGGAGATACGCAGTATTTT. As protein: CASSVGGWQGDTQYF.

This chain links TRBV27 with TRBJ1-2, with TRBD1 identical over 7 bases. J was trimmed by 5 bases and V by 6 bases; bases with no gene match: 6. Germline V lookup: CDR1 MNHEY, CDR2 SMNVEV (reference sequence). The CDR3 covers 13 residues. Here the CDR3 DNA reads TGTGCCAGCAGCCGACAGGGAGAATATGGCTACACCTTC. This gives the protein CASSRQGEYGYTF.

This chain uses TRBV11-2 with TRBJ2-5; D gene ambiguous. The CDR3 has 14 amino acids. Germline V gives CDR1 SGHAT, CDR2 FQNNGV. Trimming took off 5 bases at V and 1 base at J, with 11 bases between the two ends. The CDR3 here is CASSPRASQETQYF. CDR3 coding DNA: TGTGCCAGCAGCCCGAGAGCGAGCCAAGAGACCCAGTACTTC.